What follows is one T cell receptor beta chain and its context. The sample belongs to a study of blood T cell repertoires in COVID-19. This CDR3 region has 14 residues. Trimming at V came to 5 bases and at J to 5 bases, leaving 6 bases not matched to a gene. Looked up from germline, CDR1 is SGHAT and CDR2 is FQNNGV. The protocol was immunoSEQ multiplex PCR, while the TCRdb copy is restricted to in-frame clones and leaves out a portion. This table holds some 21,000 clones, less than 85% found once. Material for sequencing was peripheral blood. V gene TRBV11-2 combines with J gene TRBJ1-1; 9 bases fit TRBD1. This TCR was recovered from a man aged 60 to 75 with active COVID-19. The CDR3 sequence: CASSHRDRETEAFF. CDR3 coding DNA: TGTGCCAGCAGCCACCGGGACAGGGAAACTGAAGCTTTCTTT.